The entry below describes one TCR beta chain. The V gene end was trimmed by 0 bases and the J gene end by 2 bases; junction bases not matched to a gene: 13. The length of the CDR3 is 18 residues. Germline V gives CDR1 LGHNA, CDR2 YSLEER. Only in-frame clones appear in the TCRdb table, and some are missing; sequencing was by immunoSEQ multiplex PCR. The repertoire has more than 150,000 clones, about 91% of them found once; the top ten carry approximately 0.5%. This entry comes from a study of T cell responses to AZD1222 COVID-19 vaccine. Source: peripheral blood, taken on day 0 of AZD1222 vaccination. The chain is built from TRBV4-3 and TRBJ2-7; 7 bases map to TRBD2. This TCR was recovered from an adult in good health. As DNA, the CDR3 is TGCGCCAGCAGCCAAGATCCTCTCACTCAGCGGGGACCCTACGAGCAGTACTTC. This sequence encodes CASSQDPLTQRGPYEQYF.